One sample yielded the 30 T cell receptor beta chains listed below, sequenced in a study of OX40 agonist ivuxolimab in advanced cancers. TCRdb's table, derived via immunoSEQ multiplex PCR, lists solely in-frame clones and lacks some. The sample consists of about 78,000 clones, around 91% of them appearing once. Sequencing was performed on CD4+ or CD8+ T cells sorted from blood, taken in a trial of the OX40 agonist ivuxolimab. The source is an adult with an advanced solid tumor such as melanoma, head and neck, liver or kidney cancer.

This clone was seen only once. This rearrangement joins TRBV19 to TRBJ2-1; 15 nucleotides line up with TRBD2. The V and J ends lost 7 bases and 1 base, in that order; junction bases with no gene match: 2. This CDR3 has 16 amino acids. Germline V gene sequence: CDR1 LNHDA, CDR2 SQIVND (reference sequence). CDR3 residues: CASKGLAGGSYNEQFF. DNA of the CDR3: TGTGCCAGTAAAGGACTAGCGGGGGGGTCCTACAATGAGCAGTTCTTC.

This chain connects TRBV30 to TRBJ2-3; tentative D call: TRBD2 (6 bases). The CDR3 contains 15 residues. Trimming removed 2 bases at V and 2 bases at J, with 14 bases between. Germline V CDR1 and CDR2: GTSNPN, SVGIG (reference sequence). The CDR3 reads CAWSPWTKTTDTQYF. The CDR3 bases are TGTGCCTGGAGTCCCTGGACTAAAACCACAGATACGCAGTATTTT.

This chain joins TRBV4-2 and TRBJ2-1; 12 nucleotides agree with TRBD2. CDR1 and CDR2 (germline): LGHNA, YNFKEQ. V was pared by 6 bases and J by 3 bases, with 3 bases of the junction left unmatched. The CDR3 runs 15 residues. CDR3 sequence: CASSTSGGYYNEQFF. The CDR3 DNA reads TGTGCCAGCAGTACTAGCGGGGGGTACTACAATGAGCAGTTCTTC.

V gene TRBV6-1 combines with J gene TRBJ1-5; 7 bases fit TRBD1. The CDR3 contains 15 residues. V was clipped by 4 bases and J by 3 bases; unmatched bases: 6. In germline, CDR1 is MNHNS, CDR2 SASEGT. CDR3 sequence (DNA): TGTGCCAGCAGTGGGCGGGACAGCATCAATCAGCCCCAGCATTTT. Amino acids: CASSGRDSINQPQHF.

The gene calls are TRBV5-1 and TRBJ2-4; D tentatively reads TRBD1 or TRBD2 (5 bases each). CDR3 size: 13 residues. In germline, CDR1 is SGHRS, CDR2 YFSETQ. Trimming removed 3 bases from V and 6 bases from J, with 10 bases in between. The CDR3 sequence is CASSWDGTNIQYF. The CDR3 coding sequence is TGCGCCAGCAGCTGGGACGGAACAAACATTCAGTACTTC.

DNA for the CDR3: TGTGCCAGCAGCCCCGGGAGGCCAGATACGCAGTATTTT. As protein: CASSPGRPDTQYF. The gene calls are TRBV7-2 and TRBJ2-3, with 7 bases lining up with TRBD2. CDR3 size: 13 residues. The germline V gene has CDR1 SGHTA and CDR2 FQGNSA. V dropped 5 bases and J dropped 4; count of bases not matched to a gene: 3.

This chain connects TRBV7-2 to TRBJ2-1; 16 bases fit TRBD2. Losses at the gene ends were 5 bases for V and 9 bases for J; bases not matched to a gene: 16. This CDR3 spans 19 amino acids. Per the germline V gene, CDR1 is SGHTA and CDR2 is FQGNSA. The CDR3 nucleotides read TGTGCCAGCAGCATTAGGGGACTAGCGGGAGGGCGCGGGTACGGTGAGCAGTTCTTC. Translation gives CASSIRGLAGGRGYGEQFF.

V usage is TRBV4-2 and J usage is TRBJ1-6, with D uncertain. The CDR3 extends over 17 amino acids. CDR1 and CDR2 (germline): LGHNA, YNFKEQ. The V end lost 1 base, the J end lost 8 bases, and 18 bases lay between the germline ends. The CDR3 sequence is CASSQGSSGQAHSPLHF. The CDR3 DNA is TGTGCCAGCAGCCAAGGCTCGTCAGGCCAGGCGCATTCACCCCTCCACTTT.

The rearrangement uses TRBV11-2 and TRBJ2-5; 7 bases agree with TRBD2. Germline CDR1 is SGHAT and CDR2 is FQNNGV. The ends lost 6 bases at V and 3 bases at J; junction bases unmatched: 7. The CDR3 covers 14 residues. The CDR3 loop reads CASRSGTKKETQYF. Here the CDR3 DNA reads TGTGCCAGCAGGTCAGGGACTAAGAAAGAGACCCAGTACTTC.

J is TRBJ1-1 and V is TRBV5-5, with D maybe TRBD1 (5 bases). With 0 bases removed from V and 1 base from J, the gap between germline ends came to 7 bases. Germline loops: CDR1 SGHKS, CDR2 YYEKEE (reference sequence). This CDR3 has 14 amino acids. This CDR3 is CASSLVGENTEAFF. CDR3 DNA: TGTGCCAGCAGCTTGGTGGGGGAGAACACTGAAGCTTTCTTT.

The chain is built from TRBV2 and TRBJ1-2, with 7 bases that match TRBD1. V gave up 5 bases and J gave up 8 bases; unmatched junction bases: 8. Germline CDR1 SNHLY, CDR2 FYNNEI. The CDR3 runs 13 residues. This CDR3 reads CASSMTGKGGYTF. The CDR3 DNA reads TGTGCCAGCAGTATGACAGGGAAGGGCGGCTACACCTTC.

The chain couples TRBV28 to TRBJ2-1, with D tentatively TRBD1 (5 bases). The germline V gene has CDR1 MDHEN and CDR2 SYDVKM. This CDR3 has 15 amino acids. V lost 8 bases to trimming and J lost 8 bases, with 22 bases between them. CDR3 sequence: CASLGVGNRFHEQFF. The CDR3 DNA reads as TGTGCCAGCCTAGGGGTTGGGAACCGATTCCATGAGCAGTTCTTC.

The chain carries TRBV5-1 and TRBJ2-2, with 11 bases aligning to TRBD1. Germline CDR1 reads SGHRS; CDR2 reads YFSETQ. There are 16 residues in the CDR3. V was pared by 0 bases and J by 7 bases, with 5 bases of the junction left unmatched. CDR3 bases: TGCGCCAGCAGCTTGGTCCTGGGACAGGGGGGCGGGGAGCTGTTTTTT. It codes for CASSLVLGQGGGELFF.

The genes are TRBV2 and TRBJ1-2, with D possibly matching TRBD1 (5 bases). Trimming stripped 2 bases from V and 2 bases from J, with 12 bases between. Germline-derived CDR1 and CDR2 are SNHLY and FYNNEI. The CDR3 totals 15 residues. CDR3 sequence reads: CASSERRGENYGYTF. CDR3 bases: TGTGCCAGCAGTGAACGTCGAGGGGAGAACTATGGCTACACCTTC.

CDR3 in amino acids: CASSQGILMNSPLHF. The CDR3 region has the DNA TGTGCCAGCAGCCAAGGGATTTTGATGAATTCACCCCTCCACTTT. The chain links TRBV14 to TRBJ1-6; D is ambiguous. The CDR3 covers 15 residues. Germline CDR1 and CDR2: SGHDN and FVKESK. V was pared by 1 base and J by 7 bases, with 11 bases between.

The V gene is TRBV27, the J gene TRBJ1-5, with D unresolved. V lost 6 bases and J lost 0, with 15 bases in between. Germline V lookup: CDR1 MNHEY, CDR2 SMNVEV (reference sequence). This CDR3 spans 16 amino acids. The CDR3 sequence is CASSLLAADSNQPQHF. CDR3 nucleotide sequence: TGTGCCAGCAGCCTCCTAGCTGCGGATAGCAATCAGCCCCAGCATTTT.

This chain connects TRBV21-1 to TRBJ2-7. TRBV21-1 is annotated as a pseudogene. This CDR3 contains 16 residues. CDR3 nucleotides: TGTGCCAGCAGCAACTGTTCCTATAAGGATTACTACGAGCAGTACTTC. This translates into CASSNCSYKDYYEQYF.

The rearrangement joins TRBV10-1 to TRBJ2-2; 7 bases align to TRBD1. V gave up 6 bases and J gave up 3 bases; unmatched junction bases: 7. The CDR3 extends over 15 amino acids. Germline V gives CDR1 WNHNN, CDR2 SYGVQD (reference sequence). The CDR3 here is CASRPGTADTGELFF. The CDR3 bases are TGCGCCAGCAGACCCGGGACAGCGGACACCGGGGAGCTGTTTTTT.

V is TRBV2 and J is TRBJ2-7; 10 nucleotides align to TRBD1. The CDR3 covers 13 residues. V lost 8 bases to trimming and J lost 3 bases; unmatched junction nucleotides: 4. Germline V gives CDR1 SNHLY, CDR2 FYNNEI. The CDR3 is CASSGTGDYEQYF. CDR3 DNA sequence: TGTGCCAGCTCCGGGACAGGGGACTACGAGCAGTACTTC.

The J gene is TRBJ1-1, the V gene TRBV28; a weak D match, TRBD1 (6 bases). Trimming pared 5 bases from V and 2 bases from J, leaving 15 bases between. The V gene's germline CDR1 is MDHEN and CDR2 SYDVKM. This CDR3 has 15 amino acids. CDR3 sequence reads: CASSPPGQINTEAFF. The CDR3 bases are TGTGCCAGCAGTCCACCGGGACAAATAAACACTGAAGCTTTCTTT.

The rearrangement joins TRBV10-3 to TRBJ1-2; no reliable D call. CDR1 is ENHRY and CDR2 is SYGVKD in the germline V gene. The CDR3 is 13 amino acids. V was clipped by 9 bases and J by 8 bases, with 19 bases between them. CDR3 loop: CAITPAASGGYTF. The CDR3 coding sequence is TGTGCCATAACCCCGGCAGCCTCTGGGGGCTACACCTTC.

V usage is TRBV18 and J usage is TRBJ1-1, with D possibly matching TRBD1 (6 bases). CDR3 length: 14 residues. From germline, CDR1 is KGHSH and CDR2 LQKENI. The V end lost 2 bases, the J end lost 4 bases, and 11 bases lay between the germline ends. CDR3: CASSPGQGSTEAFF. The DNA of the CDR3 is TGTGCCAGCTCACCAGGCCAGGGGTCCACTGAAGCTTTCTTT.

This chain uses TRBV4-2 with TRBJ2-3, with D uncertain. The CDR3 is 14 amino acids. From germline, CDR1 is LGHNA and CDR2 YNFKEQ. Trimming removed 4 bases at V and 8 bases at J, with 16 bases between. CDR3 sequence: CASSPGPPRVTQYF. The CDR3 DNA sequence: TGTGCCAGCAGCCCAGGACCTCCTCGGGTTACGCAGTATTTT.

The gene calls are TRBV10-3 and TRBJ2-1, with 8 nucleotides matching TRBD2. The CDR3 covers 14 residues. Trimming at V came to 8 bases and at J to 3 bases, leaving 6 bases not matched to a gene. CDR1 is ENHRY and CDR2 is SYGVKD in the germline V gene. The CDR3 here is CAIREGRGYNEQFF. CDR3 nucleotides: TGTGCCATCCGGGAGGGGAGGGGCTACAATGAGCAGTTCTTC.

This rearrangement joins TRBV28 to TRBJ1-1; D remains ambiguous. The germline V gene encodes CDR1 MDHEN and CDR2 SYDVKM. The CDR3 extends over 15 amino acids. Trimming stripped 7 bases from V and 1 base from J, with 16 bases between. In DNA, the CDR3 is TGTGCCAGCACCTCTTGGGGAGGGAGGAACACTGAAGCTTTCTTT. Its protein is CASTSWGGRNTEAFF.

The genes are TRBV28 and TRBJ1-2, with 8 bases fitting TRBD1. CDR1 MDHEN and CDR2 SYDVKM come from the germline V gene. Trimming cost V 5 bases and J 5 bases; bases outside gene matches: 7. The CDR3 is made up of 14 amino acids. CDR3: CASSAQGAVYGYTF. In DNA, the CDR3 is TGTGCCAGCAGTGCTCAGGGGGCCGTTTATGGCTACACCTTC.

The chain employs TRBV6-5 and TRBJ1-5; the D is unclear. There are 15 residues in the CDR3. The germline V gene has CDR1 MNHEY and CDR2 SVGAGI. Deletions cut 5 bases from V and 9 bases from J, with 20 bases between. CDR3: CASSPRLVFGRPQHF. The CDR3, as DNA: TGTGCCAGCAGTCCCCGGCTGGTGTTTGGTCGGCCCCAGCATTTT.

The chain uses TRBV2 and TRBJ1-1; D not resolved. The CDR3 length is 12 residues. V was shortened by 5 bases and J by 5 bases, with 9 bases between the two germline ends. The germline CDR1 and CDR2 sequences are SNHLY and FYNNEI. The CDR3 loop reads CASSPPGTEAFF. The CDR3 DNA reads TGTGCCAGCAGTCCCCCGGGGACTGAAGCTTTCTTT.

This chain joins TRBV15 and TRBJ2-3; possibly TRBD1 for D (6 bases). CDR1 and CDR2 (germline): LNHNV, YYDKDF (reference sequence). Trimming removed 0 bases at V and 4 bases at J, with 11 bases between. CDR3 length: 15 amino acids. CDR3 nucleotides: TGTGCCACCAGCAGAGAGCCACAGGGCTCAGATACGCAGTATTTT. The encoded protein is CATSREPQGSDTQYF.

The V call is TRBV7-2, the J call TRBJ2-4; TRBD2 matches at 8 bases. V was clipped by 5 bases and J by 5 bases; unmatched bases: 8. The CDR3 has 15 residues. Per the germline V gene, CDR1 is SGHTA and CDR2 is FQGNSA. In DNA form, the CDR3 reads TGTGCCAGCAGCCGCGGACCCGGGGGGGAAAACATTCAGTACTTC. This gives the protein CASSRGPGGENIQYF.